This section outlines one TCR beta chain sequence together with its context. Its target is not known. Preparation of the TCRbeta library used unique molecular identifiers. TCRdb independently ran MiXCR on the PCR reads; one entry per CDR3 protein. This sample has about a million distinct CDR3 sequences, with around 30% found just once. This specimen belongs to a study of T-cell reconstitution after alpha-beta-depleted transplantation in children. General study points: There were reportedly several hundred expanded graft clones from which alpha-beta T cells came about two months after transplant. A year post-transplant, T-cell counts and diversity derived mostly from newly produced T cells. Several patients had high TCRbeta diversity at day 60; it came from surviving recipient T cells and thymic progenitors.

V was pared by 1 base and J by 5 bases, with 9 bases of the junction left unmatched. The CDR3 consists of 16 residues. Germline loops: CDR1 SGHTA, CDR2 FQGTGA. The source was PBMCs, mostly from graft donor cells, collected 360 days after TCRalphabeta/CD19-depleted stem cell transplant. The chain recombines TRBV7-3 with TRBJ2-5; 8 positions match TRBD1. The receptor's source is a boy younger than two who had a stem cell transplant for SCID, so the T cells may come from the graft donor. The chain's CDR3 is CASSLSGRGRGETQYF. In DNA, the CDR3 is TGTGCCAGCAGCTTAAGTGGCAGGGGGCGCGGGGAGACCCAGTACTTC.